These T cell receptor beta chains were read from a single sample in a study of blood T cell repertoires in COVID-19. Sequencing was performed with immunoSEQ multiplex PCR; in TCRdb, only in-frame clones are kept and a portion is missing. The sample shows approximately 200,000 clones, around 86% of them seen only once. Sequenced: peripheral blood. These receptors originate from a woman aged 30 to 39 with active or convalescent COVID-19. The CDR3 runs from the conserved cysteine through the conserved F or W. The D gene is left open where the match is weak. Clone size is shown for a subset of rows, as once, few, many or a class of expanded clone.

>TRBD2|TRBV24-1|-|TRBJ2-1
CATSDLWEGENNEQFF
TGTGCCACCAGTGATTTATGGGAGGGCGAAAACAATGAGCAGTTCTTC
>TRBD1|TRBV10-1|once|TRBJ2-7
CASSPDRVGSYEQYF
TGCGCCAGCAGCCCCGACAGGGTGGGCTCCTACGAGCAGTACTTC
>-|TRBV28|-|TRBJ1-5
CASIPRWQGWDQPQHF
TGTGCCAGCATCCCTAGGTGGCAGGGATGGGATCAGCCCCAGCATTTT
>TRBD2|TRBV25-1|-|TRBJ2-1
CASSEPGLAGPYNEQFF
TGTGCCAGCAGTGAACCCGGACTAGCGGGCCCTTACAATGAGCAGTTCTTC
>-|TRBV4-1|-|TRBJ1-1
CASSQDEETNTEAFF
TGCGCCAGCAGCCAAGATGAGGAAACGAACACTGAAGCTTTCTTT
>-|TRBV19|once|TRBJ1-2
CASSTGDGSYTF
TGTGCCAGTAGTACAGGGGATGGGAGCTACACCTTC
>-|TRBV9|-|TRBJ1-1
CASSVVSGRAEAFF
TGTGCCAGCAGCGTAGTTTCGGGAAGGGCTGAAGCTTTCTTT
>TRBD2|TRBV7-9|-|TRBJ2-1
CASSLMTSGRDNEQFF
TGTGCCAGCAGCTTGATGACTAGCGGGAGGGATAATGAGCAGTTCTTC
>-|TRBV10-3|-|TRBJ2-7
CAISVRAARFYEQYF
TGTGCCATCAGTGTAAGAGCGGCCAGGTTCTACGAGCAGTACTTC
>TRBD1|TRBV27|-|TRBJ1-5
CASSPRDRGSNQPQHF
TGTGCCAGCAGCCCTCGGGACAGGGGTAGCAATCAGCCCCAGCATTTT
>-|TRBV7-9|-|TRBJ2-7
CASSPGVPEQYF
TGTGCCAGCAGCCCGGGGGTTCCCGAGCAGTACTTC